One sample yielded the 21 T cell receptor beta chains listed below, sequenced in a study of T cell repertoires in cytomegalovirus infection. Each CDR3 protein is one row after TCRdb ran MiXCR on the reads. The data show around 630,000 distinct CDR3 sequences, 20% to 25% seen once. Sequenced material: CD8+ T cells from PBMCs. Receptors were obtained from a human donor in good health (CMV status not recorded). Some clones in this sample may be carry-over from other donors' samples.

V and J are TRBV6-6 and TRBJ1-3, with D hard to call. The CDR3 is made up of 12 amino acids. Between the trimmed V and J ends, which lost 4 bases and 8 bases, there was a span of 9 bases. In germline, CDR1 is MNHNY, CDR2 SVGAGI (reference sequence). CDR3 amino acids: CASSSALDTIYF. CDR3 nucleotide sequence: TGTGCCAGCAGTTCAGCGTTGGACACCATATATTTT.

This clonotype was seen repeatedly, ten times or more. The CDR3 loop is CASSQRGPYTDTQYF. CDR3 nucleotides: TGTGCCAGCAGCCAGCGGGGGCCTTACACAGATACGCAGTATTTT. This rearrangement joins TRBV7-2 to TRBJ2-3; 8 nucleotides match TRBD2. The length of the CDR3 is 15 residues. V was clipped by 5 bases and J by 2 bases; unmatched bases: 6. Per the germline V gene, CDR1 is SGHTA and CDR2 is FQGNSA.

Many counts were recorded for this clonotype. The chain employs TRBV7-8 and TRBJ2-7; no clear D. The CDR3 has 11 residues. Per germline, CDR1 SGHVS and CDR2 FQNEAQ. V gave up 5 bases and J gave up 4 bases, with 6 bases separating them. In DNA, the CDR3 is TGTGCCAGCAGCAATGCATACGAGCAGTACGTC. Translation gives CASSNAYEQYV.

The chain couples TRBV19 to TRBJ2-7, with D maybe TRBD1 (6 bases). The CDR3 runs to 13 residues. Germline CDR1 is LNHDA and CDR2 is SQIVND (reference sequence). The CDR3 sequence is CVSSAGTQGEQYV. In DNA form, the CDR3 reads TGTGTCAGTAGTGCCGGGACCCAGGGGGAGCAGTACGTC.

A note on this clonotype: This sequence may be a read error, since a much larger clone differs from it by one base. The chain recombines TRBV7-9 with TRBJ2-7; 11 bases are shared with TRBD2. The CDR3 is made up of 15 amino acids. The germline CDR1 and CDR2 sequences are SEHNR and FQNEAQ (reference sequence). CDR3 bases: TGTGTCAGCACCCTACTAGCGGGGGCTAACTACGAGCAGTACTTC. It translates to CVSTLLAGANYEQYF.

The V gene is TRBV15, the J gene TRBJ1-6; D remains unclear. CDR1 is LNHNV, CDR2 YYDKDF, per germline (reference sequence). The CDR3 contains 13 residues. The V gene lost 1 base and the J gene lost 11 bases, with 9 bases spanning the gap. The DNA of the CDR3 is TGTGCCACCAGCAGAGGTGTGGGAGCACCCCTCCACTTT. As protein: CATSRGVGAPLHF.

This chain connects TRBV28 to TRBJ2-1; the match to TRBD1 covers 8 bases. There are 14 residues in the CDR3. The V gene's germline CDR1 is MDHEN and CDR2 SYDVKM. The trim removed 8 bases at V and 8 bases at J, leaving 11 bases unmatched. In nucleotides, the CDR3 is TGTGCCAGCGGACCTCCCAGGGGGCTCGATGAGCAGTTCTTC. Its translation is CASGPPRGLDEQFF.

A few counts support this clonotype. The rearrangement joins TRBV14 to TRBJ2-7; D is unclear. Trimming took 4 bases from V and 0 from J, leaving 10 bases between them. The CDR3 has 14 amino acids. Germline V gives CDR1 SGHDN, CDR2 FVKESK. The CDR3 coding sequence is TGTGCCAGCAGCCCCACATCGTTCTCCTACGAGCAGTACTTC. Translating gives CASSPTSFSYEQYF.

V usage is TRBV6-2 or TRBV6-3 and J usage is TRBJ2-7, with 12 bases identical to TRBD2. Germline V gene lookup returns CDR1 MNHEY and CDR2 SVGEGT. This CDR3 region has 14 residues. CDR3 coding DNA: TGTGCCGCCGCACTAGCGGGGGGCTCCCACGAGCAGTACGTC. Translation: CAAALAGGSHEQYV.

There are many counts of this clonotype. The chain joins TRBV7-8 to TRBJ1-1; D is ambiguous. This CDR3 is built from 16 residues. CDR1 and CDR2 from the germline V gene are SGHVS and FQNEAQ. The germline V and J ends were trimmed by 2 bases and 4 bases, with 17 bases remaining between them. The CDR3 reads CASSLSVAGLGTEAFF. The CDR3 nucleotides read TGTGCCAGCAGCTTATCAGTTGCAGGACTCGGCACTGAAGCTTTCTTT.

The sample holds a few counts of this clonotype. The rearrangement uses TRBV5-4 and TRBJ2-2, with D possibly matching TRBD2 (5 bases). The V gene lost 2 bases and the J gene lost 4 bases, with 15 bases spanning the gap. The CDR3 sequence is 16 residues long. CDR1 and CDR2 (germline): SGHNT, YYREEE (reference sequence). DNA for the CDR3: TGTGCCAGCAGCTTCAAAAGGGAGATCGCCACCGGGGAGCTGTTTTTT. It translates to CASSFKREIATGELFF. Complete variable domain (other parts from reference TRBV5-4 and TRBJ2-2): ETGVTQSPTHLIKTRGQQVTLRCSSQSGHNTVSWYQQALGQGPQFIFQYYREEENGRGNFPPRFSGLQFPNYSSELNVNALELDDSALYLCASSFKREIATGELFFGEGSRLTVL.

The chain carries TRBV10-3 and TRBJ1-1; D remains unclear. The CDR3 runs 14 residues. V was trimmed by 3 bases and J by 11 bases, leaving 19 bases between them. The V gene's germline CDR1 is ENHRY and CDR2 SYGVKD. The CDR3 DNA is TGTGCCATCAGTGATGGCAGGCCTACCGATGCGGCTTTCTTT. This translates into CAISDGRPTDAAFF.

The table lists this clonotype with a few counts. The chain has TRBV4-3 and TRBJ2-2, with D unclear. The CDR3 contains 13 residues. Germline CDR1 and CDR2: LGHNA and YSLEER. Trimming left V 1 base short and J 5 bases short, with 5 bases between. Here the CDR3 DNA reads TGCGCCAGCAGCCAAGTTATGACCGGGGAGCTGTTTTTT. This encodes CASSQVMTGELFF.

This chain joins TRBV7-6 and TRBJ1-4; the D gene is possibly TRBD1 (5 bases). The CDR3 runs to 13 residues. Germline V CDR1 and CDR2: SGHVS, FNYEAQ. V was clipped by 5 bases and J by 8 bases, with 12 bases between them. CDR3 sequence reads: CASSPDSREKLFF. In DNA, the CDR3 is TGTGCCAGCAGCCCCGACAGTCGGGAAAAACTGTTTTTT.

This clonotype was observed a handful of times. V is TRBV7-6 and J is TRBJ2-3; D may be TRBD2 (5 bases). V dropped 4 bases and J dropped 2 bases, with 16 bases sitting between them. This CDR3 comprises 16 residues. Per germline, CDR1 SGHVS and CDR2 FNYEAQ. The CDR3 is CASSSPDGLITDTQYF. The CDR3 region has the DNA TGTGCCAGCAGCTCGCCCGACGGACTGATCACAGATACGCAGTATTTT.

The chain joins TRBV24-1 to TRBJ2-1; no definite D call. The CDR3 spans 16 residues. From germline, CDR1 is KGHDR and CDR2 SFDVKD. V dropped 2 bases and J dropped 5 bases, with 15 bases sitting between them. The CDR3, as DNA: TGTGCCACCAGTGATTCTAAGGGCCTAGGGCACAATGAGCAGTTCTTC. It encodes CATSDSKGLGHNEQFF.

The gene calls are TRBV29-1 and TRBJ1-3, with D unclear. Looked up from germline, CDR1 is SQVTM and CDR2 is ANQGSEA. The CDR3 is made up of 14 amino acids. V lost 6 bases and J lost 4, with 16 bases in between. CDR3 sequence reads: CSVATVNGGNTIYF. For the CDR3, the DNA is TGCAGCGTCGCAACTGTGAACGGAGGAAACACCATATATTTT.

In its sample, this clonotype was seen once. With a much larger clone just one base away, this may be a read error. The CDR3 is CASSLSEEIAYEQYF. The CDR3, as DNA: TGTGCCAGCAGCTTAAGTGAGGAAATCGCCTACGAGCAGTACTTC. The gene calls are TRBV7-6 and TRBJ2-7; no clear D. The CDR3 totals 15 residues. Germline CDR1 reads SGHVS; CDR2 reads FNYEAQ. Trimming took off 2 bases at V and 2 bases at J, with 13 bases between the two ends.

This clonotype was counted between two and nine times. The rearrangement joins TRBV2 to TRBJ2-5; D is unresolved. Germline-derived CDR1 and CDR2 are SNHLY and FYNNEI. The V and J ends lost 7 bases and 5 bases respectively, with 20 bases between them. The CDR3 has 15 residues. CDR3 nucleotides: TGTGCCAGCACCGCTGACAAGCAAATTAGGGAGACCCAGTACTTC. This translates into CASTADKQIRETQYF.

This clonotype was observed a handful of times. The V and J genes are TRBV28 and TRBJ1-4; a possible D gene is TRBD1 (5 bases). Germline V CDR1 and CDR2: MDHEN, SYDVKM. The CDR3 spans 15 residues. Trimming removed 3 bases from V and 4 bases from J, with 12 bases in between. CDR3 nucleotide sequence: TGTGCCAGCAGTTTGCGGGGCAGGGTTAATGAAAAACTGTTTTTT. Its translation is CASSLRGRVNEKLFF.

In this sample, this clonotype turned up many times. The chain employs TRBV7-3 and TRBJ2-1, with TRBD2 matching over 9 bases. CDR1 and CDR2 (germline): SGHTA, FQGTGA. The CDR3 loop spans 15 amino acids. The V segment lost 2 bases and the J segment 9 bases; nucleotides outside the gene matches: 8. DNA for the CDR3: TGTGCCAGCAGCTTAGAGGGCGGGGGGGCCCTTGAGCAGTTCTTC. Its protein is CASSLEGGGALEQFF.